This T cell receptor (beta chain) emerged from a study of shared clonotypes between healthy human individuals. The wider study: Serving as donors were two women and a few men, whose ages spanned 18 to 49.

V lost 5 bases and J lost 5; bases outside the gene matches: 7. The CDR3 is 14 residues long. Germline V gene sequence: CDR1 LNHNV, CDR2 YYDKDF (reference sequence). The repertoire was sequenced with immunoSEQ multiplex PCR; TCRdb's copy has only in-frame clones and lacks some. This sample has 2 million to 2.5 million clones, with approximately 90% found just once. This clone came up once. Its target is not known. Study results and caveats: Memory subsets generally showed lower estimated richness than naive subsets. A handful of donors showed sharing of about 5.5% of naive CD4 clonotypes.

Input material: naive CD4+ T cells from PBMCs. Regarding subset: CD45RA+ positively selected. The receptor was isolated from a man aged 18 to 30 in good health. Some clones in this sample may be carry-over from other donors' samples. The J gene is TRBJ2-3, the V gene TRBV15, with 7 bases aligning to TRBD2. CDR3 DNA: TGTGCCACCAGCCCCAGGGCGGGAGTAGATACGCAGTATTTT. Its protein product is CATSPRAGVDTQYF.